A selection of T cell receptor beta chains follows, all from one sample in a study of blood T cells in healthy people across ages. TCRdb used MiXCR to reprocess the 5' RACE reads, holding one entry per CDR3 protein. The repertoire holds around 1.5 million distinct CDR3 sequences, almost 35% seen once, with approximately 11% in the top ten. Input material: blood. The origin of the receptors is a woman aged 25 to 45 in good health. CDR3s include the opening cysteine and the closing phenylalanine or tryptophan. A D gene is named only where the DNA matches it firmly. Size tells how often a clone was seen (once, few, many) or the class of an expanded clone, and some rows leave it out.

d_gene	v_gene	abundance	j_gene	CDR3aa	CDR3nt
NA	TRBV20-1	few	TRBJ2-7	CSAPRTGGPVSTGEQYF	TGCAGTGCTCCGAGAACCGGGGGTCCAGTCTCGACGGGCGAGCAGTACTTC
TRBD1	TRBV6-1	few	TRBJ2-7	CASTRQGANEQYF	TGTGCCAGCACAAGACAGGGGGCTAACGAGCAGTACTTC
NA	TRBV5-1	NA	TRBJ2-3	CASSLTYRDTQYF	TGCGCCAGCAGCTTGACATACCGGGATACGCAGTATTTT
NA	TRBV24-1	NA	TRBJ2-1	CATSRGGNNEQFF	TGTGCCACCAGCAGGGGCGGAAACAATGAGCAGTTCTTC
NA	TRBV7-9	once	TRBJ1-1	CASSLLGRGPLNTEAFF	TGTGCCAGCAGCTTATTAGGGCGGGGGCCGTTGAACACTGAAGCTTTCTTT
NA	TRBV30	NA	TRBJ2-7	CAWRPPGGPRGYEQYF	TGTGCCTGGAGGCCCCCGGGCGGGCCTCGAGGCTACGAGCAGTACTTC
TRBD2	TRBV6-5	NA	TRBJ2-7	CASSKAGNSYEQYF	TGTGCCAGCAGTAAAGCGGGGAACTCCTACGAGCAGTACTTC
NA	TRBV29-1	once	TRBJ1-2	CSVEGNCPFYGYTF	TGCAGCGTTGAGGGAAACTGCCCTTTTTATGGCTACACCTTC
TRBD2	TRBV5-1	NA	TRBJ2-1	CASSLADQLAIYNEQFF	TGCGCCAGCAGCTTGGCCGATCAACTAGCGATCTACAATGAGCAGTTCTTC
NA	TRBV11-1	NA	TRBJ2-7	CASSPAGQGYSYEQYF	TGTGCCAGCAGCCCCGCCGGGCAGGGTTATTCCTACGAGCAGTACTTC
NA	TRBV28	few	TRBJ2-7	CAATLGYEQYF	TGTGCCGCAACCCTGGGCTACGAGCAGTACTTC
TRBD1	TRBV20-1	NA	TRBJ2-5	CSAITRGAGGEETQYF	TGCAGTGCAATCACCAGAGGGGCAGGGGGAGAAGAGACCCAGTACTTC
NA	TRBV20-1	NA	TRBJ1-1	CSAHYIGNTEAFF	TGCAGTGCCCACTACATAGGTAACACTGAAGCTTTCTTT
TRBD1	TRBV4-1	NA	TRBJ1-2	CASSQVLDRVLRGYTF	TGCGCCAGCAGCCAGGTACTGGACAGGGTGTTACGCGGCTACACCTTC
NA	TRBV6-1	few	TRBJ2-3	CASSEGWERDTQYF	TGTGCCAGCAGTGAGGGATGGGAGCGAGATACGCAGTATTTT
NA	TRBV20-1	many	TRBJ1-5	CSASTFGDSNQPQHF	TGCAGTGCTAGTACCTTCGGGGACAGCAATCAGCCCCAGCATTTT
NA	TRBV11-2	NA	TRBJ2-3	CASSPDRWSDTQYF	TGTGCCAGCAGCCCCGACAGGTGGTCAGATACGCAGTATTTT
TRBD1	TRBV2	NA	TRBJ2-5	CASQRQGAMFETQYF	TGTGCCAGCCAGAGACAGGGGGCGATGTTCGAGACCCAGTACTTC
TRBD2	TRBV5-1	few	TRBJ2-1	CASSLQLAGDEQFF	TGCGCCAGCAGCTTGCAACTAGCGGGAGATGAGCAGTTCTTC
TRBD2	TRBV5-1	few	TRBJ2-3	CASSLVARDYLGATGTDTQYF	TGCGCCAGCAGCTTGGTTGCTCGGGACTACCTGGGAGCGACTGGCACAGATACGCAGTATTTT
TRBD2	TRBV6-8	few	TRBJ2-5	CASSYRPAGYQETQYF	TGTGCCAGCAGTTACCGTCCAGCGGGGTACCAAGAGACCCAGTACTTC
TRBD1	TRBV20-1	NA	TRBJ1-1	CSARGDRGRIPSITEAFF	TGCAGTGCTAGGGGAGACAGGGGCCGAATACCAAGTATCACTGAAGCTTTCTTT
TRBD1	TRBV7-8	few	TRBJ2-7	CASSSNRGASEQYF	TGTGCCAGCAGCTCCAACAGGGGGGCGTCCGAGCAGTACTTC
NA	TRBV20-1	NA	TRBJ2-7	CSTSPWRGSSEQYF	TGCAGTACTAGTCCCTGGCGGGGAAGTTCGGAGCAGTACTTC
NA	TRBV28	NA	TRBJ1-1	CASSLSPIPGNMNTEAFF	TGTGCCAGCAGCCTCTCCCCCATCCCCGGAAACATGAACACTGAAGCTTTCTTT
NA	TRBV6-2/TRBV6-3	few	TRBJ2-3	CASTRGTDTQYF	TGTGCCAGCACTCGAGGCACAGATACGCAGTATTTT
NA	TRBV28	few	TRBJ2-7	CASILDGSYEQYF	TGTGCCAGCATACTGGACGGCTCCTACGAGCAGTACTTC
NA	TRBV4-1	NA	TRBJ2-2	CASSPRTGRTGERFF	TGCGCCAGCAGCCCCCGGACGGGCCGCACCGGGGAGCGGTTTTTT
TRBD2	TRBV20-1	NA	TRBJ2-5	CSALYSGSNRVFGETQYF	TGCAGTGCTCTCTACAGCGGGAGTAATAGGGTATTTGGAGAGACCCAGTACTTC
NA	TRBV3-1	few	TRBJ2-6	CASSHWDSTTANSGANVLTF	TGTGCCAGCAGCCACTGGGACTCAACTACAGCCAACTCTGGGGCCAACGTCCTGACTTTC
NA	TRBV28	NA	TRBJ1-5	CASRRDLVNQPQHF	TGTGCCAGCAGACGGGACCTTGTCAATCAGCCCCAGCATTTT
NA	TRBV6-6	NA	TRBJ2-2	CASRYPSITGELFF	TGTGCCAGCAGGTACCCTAGCATCACCGGGGAGCTGTTTTTT
TRBD1	TRBV27	few	TRBJ2-4	CASSLSRTGYKNIQYF	TGTGCCAGCAGTTTATCGAGGACAGGGTACAAAAACATTCAGTACTTC
NA	TRBV25-1	few	TRBJ1-1	CASSAGGYSEAFF	TGTGCCAGCAGTGCTGGGGGCTATTCTGAAGCTTTCTTT
NA	TRBV7-9	few	TRBJ2-7	CASSSVLEGRTYEQYF	TGTGCCAGCAGCTCAGTGCTAGAGGGGAGGACCTACGAGCAGTACTTC
TRBD1	TRBV20-1	NA	TRBJ2-5	CSARDRGQGRYNEQYF	TGCAGTGCTAGAGACCGAGGACAGGGGAGGTACAATGAGCAGTACTTC
TRBD2	TRBV7-9	NA	TRBJ2-1	CASSPTPGTSGDNEQFF	TGTGCCAGCAGCCCCACTCCCGGGACTAGCGGTGACAATGAGCAGTTCTTC
NA	TRBV18	NA	TRBJ2-7	CASSPLGSFSYEQYF	TGTGCCAGCTCACCACTAGGGAGTTTTAGCTACGAGCAGTACTTC
TRBD2	TRBV6-2/TRBV6-3	NA	TRBJ2-3	CASSSGLAGAGTQYF	TGTGCCAGCAGTTCTGGACTAGCAGGGGCAGGTACGCAGTATTTT
NA	TRBV20-1	NA	TRBJ2-7	CSEKVATAYEQYF	TGCAGTGAAAAGGTAGCGACTGCCTACGAGCAGTACTTC
TRBD1	TRBV9	NA	TRBJ1-2	CASSVDLGRTGGDYGYTF	TGTGCCAGCAGCGTAGATTTGGGGAGGACAGGGGGCGACTATGGCTACACCTTC
NA	TRBV9	NA	TRBJ2-7	CASSVGVAYEQYF	TGTGCCAGCAGCGTAGGTGTCGCCTACGAGCAGTACTTC
NA	TRBV20-1	NA	TRBJ2-1	CSASGAHPVEQFF	TGCAGTGCTAGCGGGGCCCACCCCGTTGAGCAGTTCTTC
TRBD2	TRBV2	medium-sized	TRBJ2-7	CASETLQGLAGGAEQYF	TGTGCCAGCGAGACTCTTCAGGGACTAGCGGGAGGGGCCGAGCAGTACTTC
NA	TRBV6-5	few	TRBJ1-2	CASSYSDQASNYGYTF	TGTGCCAGCAGTTACTCGGACCAGGCGAGTAACTATGGCTACACCTTC
NA	TRBV5-1	few	TRBJ2-3	CASSWGRNGDTQYF	TGCGCCAGCAGCTGGGGTCGTAATGGAGATACGCAGTATTTT
TRBD1	TRBV9	NA	TRBJ2-7	CASSTYRGSEQYF	TGTGCCAGCAGCACTTACAGGGGGAGCGAGCAGTACTTC
TRBD1	TRBV20-1	NA	TRBJ2-7	CNARAGGPYEQYF	TGCAATGCTCGAGCAGGGGGCCCCTACGAGCAGTACTTC
TRBD2	TRBV13	NA	TRBJ2-7	CASSPSVSGGHEQYF	TGTGCCAGCAGCCCCTCGGTAAGCGGGGGCCACGAGCAGTACTTC
NA	TRBV5-1	NA	TRBJ1-2	CASSLALGGIDGYTF	TGCGCCAGCAGCTTGGCTCTTGGGGGCATCGATGGCTACACCTTC
NA	TRBV7-9	few	TRBJ2-7	CASSFTSYHEQYF	TGTGCCAGCAGCTTTACTAGCTACCACGAGCAGTACTTC